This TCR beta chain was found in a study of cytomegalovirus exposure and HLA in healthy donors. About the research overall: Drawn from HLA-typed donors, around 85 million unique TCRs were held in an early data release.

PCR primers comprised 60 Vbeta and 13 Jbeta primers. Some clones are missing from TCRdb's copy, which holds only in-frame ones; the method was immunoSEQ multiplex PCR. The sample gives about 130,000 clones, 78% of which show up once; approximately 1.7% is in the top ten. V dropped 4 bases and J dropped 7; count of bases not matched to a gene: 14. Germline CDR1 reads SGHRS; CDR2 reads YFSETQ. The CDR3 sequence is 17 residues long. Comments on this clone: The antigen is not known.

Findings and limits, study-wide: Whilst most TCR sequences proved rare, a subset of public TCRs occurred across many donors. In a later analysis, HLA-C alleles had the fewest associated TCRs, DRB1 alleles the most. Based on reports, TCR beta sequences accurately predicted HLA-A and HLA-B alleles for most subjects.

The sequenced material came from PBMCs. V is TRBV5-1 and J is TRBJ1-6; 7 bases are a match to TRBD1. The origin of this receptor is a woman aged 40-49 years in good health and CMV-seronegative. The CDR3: CASSTGPLTGFNSPLHF. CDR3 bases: TGCGCCAGCAGCACTGGACCGTTGACAGGGTTCAATTCACCCCTCCACTTT. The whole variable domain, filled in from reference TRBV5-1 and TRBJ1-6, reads KAGVTQTPRYLIKTRGQQVTLSCSPISGHRSVSWYQQTPGQGLQFLFEYFSETQRNKGNFPGRFSGRQFSNSRSEMNVSTLELGDSALYLCASSTGPLTGFNSPLHFGNGTRLTVT.